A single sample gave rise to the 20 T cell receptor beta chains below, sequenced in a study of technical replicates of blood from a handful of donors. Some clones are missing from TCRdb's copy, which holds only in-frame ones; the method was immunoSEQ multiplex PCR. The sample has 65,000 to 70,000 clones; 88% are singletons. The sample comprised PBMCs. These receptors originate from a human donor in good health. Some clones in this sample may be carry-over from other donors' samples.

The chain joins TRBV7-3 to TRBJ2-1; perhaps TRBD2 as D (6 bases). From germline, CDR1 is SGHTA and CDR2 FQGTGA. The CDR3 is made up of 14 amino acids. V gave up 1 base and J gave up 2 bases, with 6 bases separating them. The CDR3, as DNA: TGTGCCAGCAGCTTAAGCGGGGCCTACAATGAGCAGTTCTTC. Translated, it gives CASSLSGAYNEQFF.

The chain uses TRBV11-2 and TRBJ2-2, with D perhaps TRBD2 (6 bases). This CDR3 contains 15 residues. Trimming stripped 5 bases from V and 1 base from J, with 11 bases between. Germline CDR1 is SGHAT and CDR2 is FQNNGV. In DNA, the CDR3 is TGTGCCAGCAGCAAGGGACTGGGGAACACCGGGGAGCTGTTTTTT. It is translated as CASSKGLGNTGELFF.

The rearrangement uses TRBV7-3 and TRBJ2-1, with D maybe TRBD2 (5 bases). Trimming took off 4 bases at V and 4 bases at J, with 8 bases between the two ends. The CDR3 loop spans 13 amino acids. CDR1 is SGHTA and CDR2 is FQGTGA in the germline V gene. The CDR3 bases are TGTGCCAGCAGCTCCGGACTGTACAATGAGCAGTTCTTC. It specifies CASSSGLYNEQFF.

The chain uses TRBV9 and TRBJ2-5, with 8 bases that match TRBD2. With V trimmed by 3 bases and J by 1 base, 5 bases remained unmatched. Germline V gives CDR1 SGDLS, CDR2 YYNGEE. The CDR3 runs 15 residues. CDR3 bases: TGTGCCAGCAGCGCTATAGCGGGAAGCCAAGAGACCCAGTACTTC. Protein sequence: CASSAIAGSQETQYF.

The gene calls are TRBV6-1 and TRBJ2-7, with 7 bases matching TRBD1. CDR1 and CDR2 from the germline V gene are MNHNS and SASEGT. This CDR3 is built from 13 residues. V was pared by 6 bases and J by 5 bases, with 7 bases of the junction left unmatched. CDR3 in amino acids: CASSTHRGNEQYF. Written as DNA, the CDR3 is TGTGCCAGCAGCACCCACAGGGGCAACGAGCAGTACTTC.

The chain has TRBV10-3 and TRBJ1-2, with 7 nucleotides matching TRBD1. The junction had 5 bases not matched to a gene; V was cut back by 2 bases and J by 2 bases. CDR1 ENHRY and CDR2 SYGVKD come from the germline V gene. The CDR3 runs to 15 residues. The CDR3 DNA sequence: TGTGCCATCAGTGAGGGCCGGACAGGCAACTATGGCTACACCTTC. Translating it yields CAISEGRTGNYGYTF.

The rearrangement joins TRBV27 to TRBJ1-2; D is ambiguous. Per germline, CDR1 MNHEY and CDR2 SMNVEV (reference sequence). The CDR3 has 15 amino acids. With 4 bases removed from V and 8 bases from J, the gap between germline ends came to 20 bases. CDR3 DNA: TGTGCCAGCAGTTCCGCCGACGGGTCAAAGAGGGGCTACACCTTC. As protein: CASSSADGSKRGYTF.

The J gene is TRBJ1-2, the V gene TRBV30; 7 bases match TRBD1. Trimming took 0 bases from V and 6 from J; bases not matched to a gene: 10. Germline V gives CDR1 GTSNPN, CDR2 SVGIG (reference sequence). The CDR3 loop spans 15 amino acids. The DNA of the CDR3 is TGTGCCTGGAGTGTATTAGGGGGCGCCCAGGATGGCTACACCTTC. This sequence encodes CAWSVLGGAQDGYTF.

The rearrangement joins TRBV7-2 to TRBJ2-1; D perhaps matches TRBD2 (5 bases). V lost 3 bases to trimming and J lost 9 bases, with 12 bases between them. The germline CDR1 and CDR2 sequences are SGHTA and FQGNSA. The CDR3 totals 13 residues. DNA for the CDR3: TGTGCCAGCAGCTTTAGTCTAGCTGGTGAGCAGTTCTTC. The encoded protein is CASSFSLAGEQFF.

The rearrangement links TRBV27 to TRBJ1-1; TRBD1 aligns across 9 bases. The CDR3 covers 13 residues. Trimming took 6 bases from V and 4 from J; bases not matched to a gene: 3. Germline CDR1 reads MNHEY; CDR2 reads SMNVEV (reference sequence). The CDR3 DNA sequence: TGTGCCAGCAGACTGACAGGGGGCACTGAAGCTTTCTTT. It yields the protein CASRLTGGTEAFF.

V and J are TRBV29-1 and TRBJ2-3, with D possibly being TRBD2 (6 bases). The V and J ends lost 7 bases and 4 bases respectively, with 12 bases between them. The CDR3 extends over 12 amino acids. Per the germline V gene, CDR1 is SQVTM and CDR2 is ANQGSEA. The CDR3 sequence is CSGDFQADTQYF. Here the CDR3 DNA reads TGCAGCGGGGACTTCCAGGCAGATACGCAGTATTTT.

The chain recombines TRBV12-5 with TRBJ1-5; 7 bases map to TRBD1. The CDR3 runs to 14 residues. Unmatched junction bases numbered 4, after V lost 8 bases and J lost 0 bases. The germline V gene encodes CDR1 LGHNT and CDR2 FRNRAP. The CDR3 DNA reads TGTGCTAGTCTACAGGGGTATAGCAATCAGCCCCAGCATTTT. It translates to CASLQGYSNQPQHF.

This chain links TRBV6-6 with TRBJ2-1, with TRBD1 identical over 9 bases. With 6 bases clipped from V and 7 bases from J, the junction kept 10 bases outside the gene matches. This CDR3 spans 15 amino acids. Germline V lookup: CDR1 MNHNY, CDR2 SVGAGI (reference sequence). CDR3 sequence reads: CASRPGTGNVNEQFF. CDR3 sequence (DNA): TGTGCCAGCAGGCCCGGGACAGGGAATGTTAATGAGCAGTTCTTC.

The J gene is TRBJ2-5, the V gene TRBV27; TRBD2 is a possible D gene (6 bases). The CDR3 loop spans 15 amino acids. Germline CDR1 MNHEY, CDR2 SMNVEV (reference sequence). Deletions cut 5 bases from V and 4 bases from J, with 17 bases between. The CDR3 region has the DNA TGTGCCAGCAGTCCTGGACTGCGGGGAAGAGAGACCCAGTACTTC. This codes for CASSPGLRGRETQYF.

The CDR3 protein is CASSLDGLGGTKNIQYF. CDR3 DNA sequence: TGTGCCAGCAGCTTAGACGGCCTAGGAGGGACCAAAAACATTCAGTACTTC. V and J are TRBV11-2 and TRBJ2-4, with a tentative D call TRBD2 (6 bases). Deletions cut 0 bases from V and 2 bases from J, with 14 bases between. Looked up from germline, CDR1 is SGHAT and CDR2 is FQNNGV. CDR3 length: 17 amino acids.

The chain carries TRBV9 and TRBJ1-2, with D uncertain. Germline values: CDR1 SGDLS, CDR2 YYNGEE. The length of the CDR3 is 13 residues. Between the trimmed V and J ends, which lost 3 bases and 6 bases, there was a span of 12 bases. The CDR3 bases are TGTGCCAGCAGCGCCGCGGTCCCCGATGGCTACACCTTC. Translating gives CASSAAVPDGYTF. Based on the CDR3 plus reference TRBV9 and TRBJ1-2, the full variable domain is DSGVTQTPKHLITATGQRVTLRCSPRSGDLSVYWYQQSLDQGLQFLIQYYNGEERAKGNILERFSAQQFPDLHSELNLSSLELGDSALYFCASSAAVPDGYTFGSGTRLTVV.

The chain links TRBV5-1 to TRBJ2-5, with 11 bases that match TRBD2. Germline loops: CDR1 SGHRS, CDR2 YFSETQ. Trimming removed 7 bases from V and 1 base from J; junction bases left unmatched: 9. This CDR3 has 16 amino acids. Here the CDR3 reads CASSLAGGLSQETQYF. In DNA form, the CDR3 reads TGCGCCAGCTCCCTAGCGGGGGGTCTTTCCCAAGAGACCCAGTACTTC.

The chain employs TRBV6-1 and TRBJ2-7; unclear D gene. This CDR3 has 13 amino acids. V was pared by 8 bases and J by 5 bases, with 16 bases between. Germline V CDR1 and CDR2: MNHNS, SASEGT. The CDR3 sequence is CASRARTHHEQYF. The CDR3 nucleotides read TGTGCCAGCCGTGCACGCACACACCACGAGCAGTACTTC.

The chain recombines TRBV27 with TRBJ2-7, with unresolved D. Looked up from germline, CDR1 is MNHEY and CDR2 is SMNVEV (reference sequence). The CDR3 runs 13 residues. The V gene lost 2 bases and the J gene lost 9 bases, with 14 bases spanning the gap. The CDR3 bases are TGTGCCAGCAGTTTAGAACCAGGCCTCGGGCAGTACTTC. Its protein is CASSLEPGLGQYF.

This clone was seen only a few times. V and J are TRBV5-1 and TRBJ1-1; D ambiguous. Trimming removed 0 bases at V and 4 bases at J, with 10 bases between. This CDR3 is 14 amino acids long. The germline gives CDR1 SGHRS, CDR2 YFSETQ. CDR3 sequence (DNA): TGCGCCAGCAGCTTGGCCCCTTCTAGCACTGAAGCTTTCTTT. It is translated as CASSLAPSSTEAFF.